This T cell receptor (beta chain) is drawn from a study of cytomegalovirus exposure and HLA in healthy donors. Study summary: There were approximately 81 million unique TCRs (from HLA-typed donors) in an early data release. Study outcomes and limitations: Researchers reportedly found TCR beta sequences accurately predicted most subjects' HLA-A and HLA-B alleles.

The PCR contained 60 Vbeta and 13 Jbeta primers. The assay was immunoSEQ multiplex PCR, and TCRdb's table has in-frame clones only and misses some. The sample records 70,000 to 90,000 clones, roughly two thirds being singletons. J gave up 0 bases and V 6 bases, and 5 bases lay outside the gene matches. Germline assignment: CDR1 SGHTA and CDR2 FQGTGA. This CDR3 has 15 amino acids. A few counts support this clone. Antigen specificity is unknown. Every donor was a healthy person donating bone marrow. While unrecorded immune exposures were likely, the donors were nominally healthy when sampled. The sequence came from a man aged 55 to 70 in good health and CMV-seropositive. The specimen sequenced was PBMCs. The chain uses TRBV7-3 and TRBJ2-1; 7 bases fit TRBD2. CDR3 sequence reads: CASSIGTNSYNEQFF. The CDR3 DNA is TGTGCCAGCAGTATCGGGACTAACTCCTACAATGAGCAGTTCTTC.